The rows below give T cell receptor beta chains drawn from one sample of a study of T-cell reconstitution after alpha-beta-depleted transplantation in children. TCRdb passed the PCR reads through MiXCR, listing each CDR3 protein once. The data show about 200,000 distinct CDR3 sequences, with about 7% seen just once and about 6% held by the top ten. The sequences come from PBMCs, collected before TCRalphabeta/CD19-depleted stem cell transplant. Receptors were obtained from a boy aged 2 to 10 with acute lymphoblastic leukemia, due to receive a stem cell transplant. CDR3s include the opening cysteine and the closing phenylalanine or tryptophan. The D gene is left open where the match is weak. Size tells how often a clone was seen (once, few, many) or the class of an expanded clone, and some rows leave it out.

many | TRBJ2-5 | TRBV13 | 14 | TRBD2 | CASSHSGREETQYF | TGTGCCAGCAGCCATAGCGGGAGGGAAGAGACCCAGTACTTC
few | TRBJ2-5 | TRBV12-3/TRBV12-4 | 13 | - | CASSLGGVETQYF | TGTGCCAGCAGTTTAGGCGGGGTGGAGACCCAGTACTTC
many | TRBJ2-7 | TRBV29-1 | 13 | - | CSVGGGGTYEQYF | TGCAGCGTTGGCGGAGGGGGGACCTACGAGCAGTACTTC
many | TRBJ2-2 | TRBV4-3 | 15 | - | CASSHSGGQDGELFF | TGCGCCAGCAGCCACTCGGGGGGCCAGGACGGGGAGCTGTTTTTT
many | TRBJ2-1 | TRBV11-2 | 16 | TRBD1 | CASSVGTGSSYNEQFF | TGTGCCAGCAGCGTAGGGACAGGGAGCTCCTACAATGAGCAGTTCTTC
few | TRBJ2-1 | TRBV27 | 15 | - | CASSSLAFSWNEQFF | TGTGCCAGCAGTTCGTTAGCGTTTAGTTGGAATGAGCAGTTCTTC
many | TRBJ1-4 | TRBV20-1 | 14 | TRBD1 | CSARGTGAGEKLFF | TGCAGTGCTAGAGGGACAGGTGCGGGGGAAAAACTGTTTTTT
many | TRBJ2-2 | TRBV6-4 | 14 | TRBD2 | CASSDGTSTGELFF | TGTGCCAGCAGTGACGGGACTAGCACCGGGGAGCTGTTTTTT
many | TRBJ2-7 | TRBV20-1 | 13 | - | CSASKGHGAEQYF | TGCAGTGCTAGTAAGGGGCACGGGGCCGAGCAGTACTTC
many | TRBJ2-3 | TRBV20-1 | 12 | - | CSAPGLADTQYF | TGCAGTGCCCCCGGTCTTGCAGATACGCAGTATTTT
many | TRBJ2-7 | TRBV13 | 14 | TRBD1 | CASSLGTGFYEQYF | TGTGCCAGCAGCTTAGGGACAGGGTTCTACGAGCAGTACTTC
many | TRBJ2-7 | TRBV20-1 | 13 | - | CSAKTASAYEQYF | TGCAGTGCTAAGACTGCTAGCGCCTACGAGCAGTACTTC
many | TRBJ2-3 | TRBV20-1 | 13 | - | CSATGSTEDTQYF | TGCAGTGCCACCGGGTCCACGGAGGATACGCAGTATTTT
- | TRBJ2-5 | TRBV28 | 16 | TRBD2 | CASSLFGSGRYETQYF | TGTGCCAGCAGCCTCTTTGGTAGCGGGAGATATGAGACCCAGTACTTC
- | TRBJ1-5 | TRBV27 | 15 | - | CASSLYSGGDQPQHF | TGTGCCAGCAGTTTATATTCGGGGGGCGATCAGCCCCAGCATTTT
many | TRBJ2-1 | TRBV6-6 | 13 | - | CASSYSNLNEQFF | TGTGCCAGCAGTTACTCGAATCTCAATGAGCAGTTCTTC
many | TRBJ2-2 | TRBV7-9 | 17 | - | CASSPAFSAVNTGELFF | TGTGCCAGCAGCCCCGCGTTCAGCGCCGTGAACACCGGGGAGCTGTTTTTT
- | TRBJ2-1 | TRBV7-9 | 16 | TRBD2 | CASSLGGLANYNEQFF | TGTGCCAGCAGCTTAGGGGGACTAGCCAACTACAATGAGCAGTTCTTC
many | TRBJ2-2 | TRBV28 | 13 | - | CASSLSATGELFF | TGTGCCAGCAGTTTATCAGCAACCGGGGAGCTGTTTTTT
many | TRBJ1-1 | TRBV29-1 | 15 | - | CSVQGRGHMNTEAFF | TGCAGCGTCCAGGGTCGAGGACACATGAACACTGAAGCTTTCTTT
few | TRBJ2-3 | TRBV7-9 | 14 | - | CASSLDSEADTQYF | TGTGCCAGCAGCTTAGATTCCGAGGCAGATACGCAGTATTTT
- | TRBJ2-7 | TRBV27 | 16 | TRBD1 | CASSFRGQLFSYEQYF | TGTGCCAGCAGTTTTCGGGGACAGCTTTTCTCCTACGAGCAGTACTTC
- | TRBJ1-1 | TRBV6-1 | 14 | TRBD1 | CASSSRTGVGEAFF | TGTGCCAGCAGCTCAAGAACAGGGGTCGGCGAAGCTTTCTTT
- | TRBJ2-2 | TRBV20-1 | 14 | - | CSAAPPDSLRELFF | TGCAGTGCGGCCCCCCCGGACTCCCTCCGGGAGCTGTTTTTT
many | TRBJ2-2 | TRBV6-6 | 13 | - | CASRPENTGELFF | TGTGCCAGCAGGCCCGAAAACACCGGGGAGCTGTTTTTT
few | TRBJ2-7 | TRBV12-3/TRBV12-4 | 15 | - | CASMHRGDIRGEQYF | TGTGCCAGCATGCACCGAGGGGACATCCGCGGGGAGCAGTACTTC
few | TRBJ1-5 | TRBV29-1 | 13 | TRBD1 | CSVRQGATQPQHF | TGCAGCGTAAGACAGGGGGCGACTCAGCCCCAGCATTTT
few | TRBJ2-1 | TRBV7-9 | 16 | TRBD1 | CASSFSGTGYKNEQFF | TGTGCCAGCAGCTTTTCCGGGACAGGGTATAAGAATGAGCAGTTCTTC
- | TRBJ2-7 | TRBV7-2 | 16 | TRBD2 | CASSLRSGGATYEQYF | TGTGCCAGCAGCTTAAGGAGCGGGGGGGCCACCTACGAGCAGTACTTC
many | TRBJ1-5 | TRBV28 | 16 | - | CASSLIGPRGDQPQHF | TGTGCCAGCAGTTTAATCGGGCCCCGCGGGGACCAGCCCCAGCATTTT
many | TRBJ2-2 | TRBV28 | 17 | TRBD1 | CASSQRQGAINTGELFF | TGTGCCAGCAGCCAACGACAGGGGGCCATAAACACCGGGGAGCTGTTTTTT
many | TRBJ1-3 | TRBV4-3 | 16 | - | CASSQDGTLSGNTIYF | TGCGCCAGCAGCCAGGACGGGACTTTATCTGGAAACACCATATATTTT
few | TRBJ1-2 | TRBV19 | 13 | - | CASSIGGPGGYTF | TGTGCCAGTAGTATCGGAGGGCCGGGAGGCTACACCTTC
- | TRBJ1-5 | TRBV20-1 | 16 | - | CSARVPGRGLERPQHF | TGCAGTGCTAGAGTTCCAGGTCGGGGGCTAGAGCGGCCCCAGCATTTT
many | TRBJ2-1 | TRBV7-2 | 12 | - | CASRNVGNEQFF | TGTGCCAGCAGAAATGTGGGTAATGAGCAGTTCTTC
- | TRBJ2-3 | TRBV7-8 | 15 | - | CASSLVSSRGDTQYF | TGTGCCAGCAGCTTAGTCTCAAGTCGTGGGGATACGCAGTATTTT
few | TRBJ1-5 | TRBV27 | 15 | - | CASSFTGNGNQPQHF | TGTGCCAGCAGTTTTACAGGGAATGGCAATCAGCCCCAGCATTTT
many | TRBJ2-3 | TRBV11-2 | 13 | - | CAGQASGTDTQYF | TGTGCCGGGCAAGCTAGCGGCACAGATACGCAGTATTTT
few | TRBJ2-3 | TRBV28 | 13 | - | CASIDRDTDTQYF | TGTGCCAGCATTGACAGAGACACAGATACGCAGTATTTT
many | TRBJ2-2 | TRBV4-1 | 14 | - | CASSQGQTGGELFF | TGCGCCAGCAGCCAAGGTCAGACCGGCGGGGAGCTGTTTTTT
many | TRBJ1-1 | TRBV12-3/TRBV12-4 | 14 | - | CASSLRQVRTEAFF | TGTGCCAGCAGTTTAAGACAGGTTCGCACTGAAGCTTTCTTT
few | TRBJ1-5 | TRBV6-2/TRBV6-3 | 12 | - | CASSYNNQPQHF | TGTGCCAGCAGTTACAACAATCAGCCCCAGCATTTT
- | TRBJ2-5 | TRBV5-5 | 16 | TRBD2 | CASSLGLAGPSETQYF | TGTGCCAGCAGCTTGGGGCTAGCGGGACCGTCTGAGACCCAGTACTTC
many | TRBJ1-3 | TRBV4-2 | 17 | - | CASSQDQGGGSGNTIYF | TGTGCCAGCAGCCAAGATCAAGGGGGAGGCTCTGGAAACACCATATATTTT
many | TRBJ1-2 | TRBV2 | 15 | - | CASSGSGAGRYGYTF | TGTGCCAGCAGTGGTTCAGGGGCTGGTAGATATGGCTACACCTTC
medium-sized | TRBJ1-1 | TRBV12-3/TRBV12-4 | 15 | TRBD1 | CASIQASQGARDAFF | TGTGCCAGCATCCAAGCGTCGCAGGGGGCGCGGGATGCTTTCTTT
many | TRBJ2-7 | TRBV20-1 | 12 | - | CSASIGAYEQYF | TGCAGTGCTAGTATAGGGGCCTACGAGCAGTACTTC
many | TRBJ2-1 | TRBV20-1 | 14 | TRBD2 | CSARDAGVTNEQFF | TGCAGTGCTAGAGATGCGGGAGTAACCAATGAGCAGTTCTTC
many | TRBJ1-5 | TRBV15 | 12 | - | CATSRQDQPQHF | TGTGCCACCAGCAGACAGGACCAGCCCCAGCATTTT
many | TRBJ1-5 | TRBV29-1 | 13 | TRBD1 | CSAQQGRGQPQHF | TGCAGCGCCCAACAGGGGAGGGGTCAGCCCCAGCATTTT
few | TRBJ2-1 | TRBV11-3 | 16 | - | CASSPEGRLLRNEQFF | TGTGCCAGCAGCCCAGAGGGGCGATTACTTCGCAATGAGCAGTTCTTC
- | TRBJ1-2 | TRBV7-9 | 15 | - | CASSLESGIDYGYTF | TGTGCCAGCAGCTTAGAATCAGGGATTGACTATGGCTACACCTTC
- | TRBJ2-2 | TRBV12-3/TRBV12-4 | 15 | - | CASNTRGYDTGELFF | TGTGCCAGCAATACAAGGGGGTATGACACCGGGGAGCTGTTTTTT
many | TRBJ2-1 | TRBV27 | 14 | - | CASSKGLTYNEQFF | TGTGCCAGCAGCAAAGGGCTGACCTACAATGAGCAGTTCTTC
- | TRBJ2-7 | TRBV7-2 | 15 | TRBD2 | CASSLKREASGEQYF | TGTGCCAGCAGCTTAAAGCGGGAGGCCTCCGGCGAGCAGTACTTC
- | TRBJ2-2 | TRBV6-1 | 15 | TRBD1 | CASRKTGTGTGELFF | TGTGCCAGCAGGAAAACCGGGACAGGGACCGGGGAGCTGTTTTTT
many | TRBJ2-1 | TRBV27 | 15 | TRBD2 | CASSAGLAGVYEQFF | TGTGCCAGCAGTGCGGGACTAGCGGGGGTGTATGAGCAGTTCTTC
many | TRBJ2-3 | TRBV6-5 | 16 | - | CASSYSWSASTDTQYF | TGTGCCAGCAGTTATAGTTGGTCAGCTAGCACAGATACGCAGTATTTT
many | TRBJ1-1 | TRBV12-3/TRBV12-4 | 15 | TRBD1 | CASIPGGLSNTEAFF | TGTGCCAGCATTCCAGGGGGTCTTTCTAACACTGAAGCTTTCTTT